The entry below gives a single TCR beta chain sequence along with its context. This CDR3 contains 13 residues. CDR1 and CDR2 from the germline V gene are SGHAT and FQNNGV. The V end lost 4 bases, the J end lost 4 bases, and 7 bases lay between the germline ends. The data were obtained in a study of a mutant IDH1 vaccine in newly diagnosed glioma. Background on the study: Treatment recipients were about 60% male and around 40% female, and their mean age was about 39 years. Previous treatment comprised radiotherapy, temozolomide, or both, mostly both.

Sample time point: baseline, week 1 (first vaccination visit). As for treatment: pre-vaccination baseline after standard-of-care therapy. Donors had new WHO grade 3 or 4 IDH1-mutant, ATRX-lost astrocytomas. Libraries were prepared by immunoSEQ multiplex PCR; TCRdb keeps only in-frame clonotypes and omits some of them. This table has 20,000 or so clones, 70% to 90% appearing once. The sequence came from a man aged 35 to 55 with glioma. The source was PBMCs, collected from a glioma patient treated with radiotherapy, temozolomide or both. The chain has TRBV11-2 and TRBJ2-2; D not certain. The CDR3, as DNA: TGTGCCAGCAGCTCTACTTCCACCGGGGAGCTGTTTTTT. Translation gives CASSSTSTGELFF.